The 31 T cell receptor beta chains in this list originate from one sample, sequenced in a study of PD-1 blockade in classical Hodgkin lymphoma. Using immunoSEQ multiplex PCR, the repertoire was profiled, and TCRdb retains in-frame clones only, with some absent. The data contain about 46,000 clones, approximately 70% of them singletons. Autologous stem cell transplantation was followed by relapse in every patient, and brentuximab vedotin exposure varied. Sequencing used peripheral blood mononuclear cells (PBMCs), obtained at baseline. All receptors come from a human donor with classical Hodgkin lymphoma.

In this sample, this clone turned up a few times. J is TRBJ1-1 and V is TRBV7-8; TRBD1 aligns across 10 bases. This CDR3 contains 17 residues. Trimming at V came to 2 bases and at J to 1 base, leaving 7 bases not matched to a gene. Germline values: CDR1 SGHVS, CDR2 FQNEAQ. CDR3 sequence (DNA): TGTGCCAGCAGCTTACCGGGACAGGGGCCCCCGAACACTGAAGCTTTCTTT. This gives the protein CASSLPGQGPPNTEAFF.

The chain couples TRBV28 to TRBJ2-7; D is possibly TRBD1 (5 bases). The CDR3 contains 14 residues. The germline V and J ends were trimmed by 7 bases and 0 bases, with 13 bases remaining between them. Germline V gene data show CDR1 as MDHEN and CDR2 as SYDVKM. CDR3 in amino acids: CASKGAWPSYEQYF. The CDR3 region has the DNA TGTGCCAGCAAAGGGGCCTGGCCCTCCTACGAGCAGTACTTC. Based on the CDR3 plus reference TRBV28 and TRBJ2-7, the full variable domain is DVKVTQSSRYLVKRTGEKVFLECVQDMDHENMFWYRQDPGLGLRLIYFSYDVKMKEKGDIPEGYSVSREKKERFSLILESASTNQTSMYLCASKGAWPSYEQYFGPGTRLTVT.

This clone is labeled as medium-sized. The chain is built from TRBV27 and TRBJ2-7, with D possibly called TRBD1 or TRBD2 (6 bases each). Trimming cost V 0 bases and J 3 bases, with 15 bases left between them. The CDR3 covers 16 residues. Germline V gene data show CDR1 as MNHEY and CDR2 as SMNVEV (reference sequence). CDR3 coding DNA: TGTGCCAGCAGTTTATCTCCCGGGGGCGGGAACTACGAGCAGTACTTC. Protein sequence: CASSLSPGGGNYEQYF.

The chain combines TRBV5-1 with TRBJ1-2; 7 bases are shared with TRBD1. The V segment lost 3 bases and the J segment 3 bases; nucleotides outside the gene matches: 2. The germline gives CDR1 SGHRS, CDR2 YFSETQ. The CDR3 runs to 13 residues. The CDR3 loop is CASSSGQHYGYTF. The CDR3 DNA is TGCGCCAGCAGCTCGGGACAGCACTATGGCTACACCTTC.

Here the CDR3 DNA reads TGTGCCAGCAGCTTAGACCTGGAGCAGTTCTTC. Amino acids: CASSLDLEQFF. The J gene is TRBJ2-1, the V gene TRBV7-9; D gene uncertain. CDR1 and CDR2 (germline): SEHNR, FQNEAQ (reference sequence). The CDR3 length is 11 residues. Trimming cost V 1 base and J 10 bases, with 5 bases left between them.

The chain's CDR3 is CASSESLYSNQPQHF. The CDR3 nucleotides are TGTGCCAGCAGTGAATCCTTGTATAGCAATCAGCCCCAGCATTTT. The genes are TRBV2 and TRBJ1-5; D is undetermined. V dropped 2 bases and J dropped 0 bases, with 8 bases sitting between them. Germline V gene sequence: CDR1 SNHLY, CDR2 FYNNEI. The CDR3 extends over 15 amino acids.

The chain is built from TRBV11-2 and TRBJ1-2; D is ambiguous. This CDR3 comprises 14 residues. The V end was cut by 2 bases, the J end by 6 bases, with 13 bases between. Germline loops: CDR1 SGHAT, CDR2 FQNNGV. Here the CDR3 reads CASSLIGGMDGYTF. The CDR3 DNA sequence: TGTGCCAGCAGCTTAATCGGAGGAATGGATGGCTACACCTTC.

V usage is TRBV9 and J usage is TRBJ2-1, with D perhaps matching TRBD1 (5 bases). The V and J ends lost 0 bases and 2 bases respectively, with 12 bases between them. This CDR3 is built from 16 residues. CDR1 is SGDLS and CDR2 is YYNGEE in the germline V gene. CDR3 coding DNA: TGTGCCAGCAGCGTAGAAGGGGAAGTTACCTACAATGAGCAGTTCTTC. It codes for CASSVEGEVTYNEQFF.

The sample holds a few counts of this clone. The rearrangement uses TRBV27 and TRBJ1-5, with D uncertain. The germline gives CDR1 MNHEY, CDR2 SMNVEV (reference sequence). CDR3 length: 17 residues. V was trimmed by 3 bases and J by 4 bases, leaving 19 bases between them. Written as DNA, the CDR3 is TGTGCCAGCAGTTTTTTGGGTAAGCCATCTAGGAATCAGCCCCAGCATTTT. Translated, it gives CASSFLGKPSRNQPQHF.

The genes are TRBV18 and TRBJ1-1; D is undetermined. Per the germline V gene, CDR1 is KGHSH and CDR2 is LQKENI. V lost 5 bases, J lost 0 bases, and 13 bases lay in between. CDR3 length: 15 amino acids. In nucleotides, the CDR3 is TGTGCCAGCTCAGAGTCAGTCCTCATGAACACTGAAGCTTTCTTT. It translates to CASSESVLMNTEAFF.

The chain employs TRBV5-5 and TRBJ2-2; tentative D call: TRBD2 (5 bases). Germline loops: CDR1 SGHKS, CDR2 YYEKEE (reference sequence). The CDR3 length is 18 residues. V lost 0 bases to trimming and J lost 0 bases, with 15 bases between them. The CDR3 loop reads CASSLVVGKLTNTGELFF. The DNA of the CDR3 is TGTGCCAGCAGCTTGGTGGTCGGGAAGCTAACGAACACCGGGGAGCTGTTTTTT.

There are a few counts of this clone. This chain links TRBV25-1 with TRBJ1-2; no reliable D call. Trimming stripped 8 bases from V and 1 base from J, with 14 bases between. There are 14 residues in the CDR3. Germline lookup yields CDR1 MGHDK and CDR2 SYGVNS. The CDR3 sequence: CASAPAMYNYGYTF. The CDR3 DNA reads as TGTGCCAGCGCCCCGGCGATGTATAACTATGGCTACACCTTC.

The CDR3 nucleotides read TGCGCCAGCAGCTTTGGGAGGGGGACCGAAAGCACAGATACGCAGTATTTT. It yields the protein CASSFGRGTESTDTQYF. The chain is built from TRBV5-1 and TRBJ2-3, with D possibly TRBD2 on 7 matching bases. V was trimmed by 2 bases and J by 0 bases, leaving 16 bases between them. CDR3 length equals 17 residues. Germline values: CDR1 SGHRS, CDR2 YFSETQ.

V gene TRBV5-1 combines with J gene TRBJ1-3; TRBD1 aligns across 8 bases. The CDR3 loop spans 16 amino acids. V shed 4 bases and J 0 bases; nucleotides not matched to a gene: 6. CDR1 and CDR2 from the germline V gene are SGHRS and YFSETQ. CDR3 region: CASSPGTGSSGNTIYF. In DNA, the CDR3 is TGCGCCAGCAGCCCCGGGACAGGCTCCTCTGGAAACACCATATATTTT. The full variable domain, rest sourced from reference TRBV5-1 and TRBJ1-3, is KAGVTQTPRYLIKTRGQQVTLSCSPISGHRSVSWYQQTPGQGLQFLFEYFSETQRNKGNFPGRFSGRQFSNSRSEMNVSTLELGDSALYLCASSPGTGSSGNTIYFGEGSWLTVV.

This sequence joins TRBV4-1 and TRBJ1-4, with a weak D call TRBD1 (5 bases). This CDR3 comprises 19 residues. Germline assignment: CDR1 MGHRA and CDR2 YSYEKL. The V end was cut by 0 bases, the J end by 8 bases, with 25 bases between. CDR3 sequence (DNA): TGCGCCAGCAGCCAAGAACCCCCTCGAAACAGGTTCATTTGGGAAAAACTGTTTTTT. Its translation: CASSQEPPRNRFIWEKLFF.

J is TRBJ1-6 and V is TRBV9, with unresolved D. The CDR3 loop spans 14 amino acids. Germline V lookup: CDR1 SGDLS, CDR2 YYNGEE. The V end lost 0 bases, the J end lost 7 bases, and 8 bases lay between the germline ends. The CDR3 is CASSVVPENSPLHF. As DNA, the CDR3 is TGTGCCAGCAGCGTAGTCCCGGAAAATTCACCCCTCCACTTT.

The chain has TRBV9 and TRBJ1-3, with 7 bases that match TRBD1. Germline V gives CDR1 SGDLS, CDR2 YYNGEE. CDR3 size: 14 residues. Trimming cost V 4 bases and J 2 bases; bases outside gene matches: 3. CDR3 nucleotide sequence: TGTGCCAGCAGCTCAGGACAGGCTGGAAACACCATATATTTT. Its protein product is CASSSGQAGNTIYF.

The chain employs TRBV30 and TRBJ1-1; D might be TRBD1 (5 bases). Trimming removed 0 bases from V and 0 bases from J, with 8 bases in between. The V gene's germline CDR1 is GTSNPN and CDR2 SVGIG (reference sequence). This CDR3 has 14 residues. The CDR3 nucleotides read TGTGCCTGGAGTGTAGGGACGGTGAACACTGAAGCTTTCTTT. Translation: CAWSVGTVNTEAFF.

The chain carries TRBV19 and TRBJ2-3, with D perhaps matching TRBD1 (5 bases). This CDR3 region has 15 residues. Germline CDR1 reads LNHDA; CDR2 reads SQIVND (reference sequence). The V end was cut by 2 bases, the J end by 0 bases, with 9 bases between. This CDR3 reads CASSIFWGSTDTQYF. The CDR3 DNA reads TGTGCCAGTAGTATATTTTGGGGCAGCACAGATACGCAGTATTTT.

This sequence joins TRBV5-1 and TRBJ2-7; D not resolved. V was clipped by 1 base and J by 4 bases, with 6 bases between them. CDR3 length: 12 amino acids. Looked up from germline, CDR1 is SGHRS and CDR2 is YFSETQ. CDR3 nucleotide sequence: TGCGCCAGCAGCTTGTATCCTTACGAGCAGTACTTC. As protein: CASSLYPYEQYF.

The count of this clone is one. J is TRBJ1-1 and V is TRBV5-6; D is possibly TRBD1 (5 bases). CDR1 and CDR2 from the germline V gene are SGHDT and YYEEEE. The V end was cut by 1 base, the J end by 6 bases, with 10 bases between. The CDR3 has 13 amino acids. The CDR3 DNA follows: TGTGCCAGCAGCTTGAAGGGACGGGCTGAAGCTTTCTTT. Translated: CASSLKGRAEAFF.

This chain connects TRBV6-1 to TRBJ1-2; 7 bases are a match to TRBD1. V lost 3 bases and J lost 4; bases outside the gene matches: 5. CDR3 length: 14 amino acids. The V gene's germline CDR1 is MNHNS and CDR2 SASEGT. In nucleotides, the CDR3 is TGTGCCAGCAGTGAGCCGGGACAGATCTATGGCTACACCTTC. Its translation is CASSEPGQIYGYTF.

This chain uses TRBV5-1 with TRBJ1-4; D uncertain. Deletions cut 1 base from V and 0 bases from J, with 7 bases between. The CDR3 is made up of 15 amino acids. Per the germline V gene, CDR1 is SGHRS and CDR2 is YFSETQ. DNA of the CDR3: TGCGCCAGCAGCTTGAGGGTAGCAACTAATGAAAAACTGTTTTTT. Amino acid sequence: CASSLRVATNEKLFF.

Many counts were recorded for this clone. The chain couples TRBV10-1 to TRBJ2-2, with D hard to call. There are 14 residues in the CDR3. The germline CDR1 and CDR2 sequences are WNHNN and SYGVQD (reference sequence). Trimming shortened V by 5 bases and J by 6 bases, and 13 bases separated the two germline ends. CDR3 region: CASSHTLGPGELFF. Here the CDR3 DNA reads TGCGCCAGCAGTCACACTCTCGGACCCGGGGAGCTGTTTTTT.

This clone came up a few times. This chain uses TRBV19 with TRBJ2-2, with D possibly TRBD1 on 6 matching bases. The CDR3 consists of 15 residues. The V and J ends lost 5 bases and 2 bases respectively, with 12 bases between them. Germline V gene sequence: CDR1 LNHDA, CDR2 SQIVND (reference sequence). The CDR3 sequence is CASSWAGVNTGELFF. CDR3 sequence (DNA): TGTGCCAGTAGTTGGGCAGGGGTAAACACCGGGGAGCTGTTTTTT.

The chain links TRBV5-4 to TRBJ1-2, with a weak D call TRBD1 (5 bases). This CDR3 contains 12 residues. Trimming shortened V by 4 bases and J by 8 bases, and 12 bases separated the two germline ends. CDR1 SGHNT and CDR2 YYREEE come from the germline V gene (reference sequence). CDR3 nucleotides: TGTGCCAGCAGCGCCAGGGTACAGGGCTACACCTTC. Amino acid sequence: CASSARVQGYTF.

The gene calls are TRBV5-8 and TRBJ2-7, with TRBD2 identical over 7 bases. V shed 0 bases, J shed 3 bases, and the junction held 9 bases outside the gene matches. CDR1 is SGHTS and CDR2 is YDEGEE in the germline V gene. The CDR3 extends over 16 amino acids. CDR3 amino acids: CASSLALLSGDYEQYF. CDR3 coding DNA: TGTGCCAGCAGCTTGGCCCTCTTGAGCGGGGACTACGAGCAGTACTTC.

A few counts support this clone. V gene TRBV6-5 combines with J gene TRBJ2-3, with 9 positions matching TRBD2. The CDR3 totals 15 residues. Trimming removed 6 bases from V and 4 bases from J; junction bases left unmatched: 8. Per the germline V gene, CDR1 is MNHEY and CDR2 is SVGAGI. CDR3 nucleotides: TGTGCCAGCAGCAAACTAGCGGGTATTGCAGATACGCAGTATTTT. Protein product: CASSKLAGIADTQYF.

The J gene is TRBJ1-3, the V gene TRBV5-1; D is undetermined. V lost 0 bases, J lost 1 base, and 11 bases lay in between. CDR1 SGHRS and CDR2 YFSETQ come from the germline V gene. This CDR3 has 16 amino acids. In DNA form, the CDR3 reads TGCGCCAGCAGCTTGGTGGGTCCTGGGTCTGGAAACACCATATATTTT. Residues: CASSLVGPGSGNTIYF.

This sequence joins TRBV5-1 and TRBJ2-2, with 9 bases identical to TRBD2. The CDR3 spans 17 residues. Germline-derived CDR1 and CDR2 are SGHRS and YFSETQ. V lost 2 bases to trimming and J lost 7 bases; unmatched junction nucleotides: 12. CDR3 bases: TGCGCCAGCAGCTTCCCTATCGGCGGGAGGGCTGGCGGGGAGCTGTTTTTT. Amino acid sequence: CASSFPIGGRAGGELFF.

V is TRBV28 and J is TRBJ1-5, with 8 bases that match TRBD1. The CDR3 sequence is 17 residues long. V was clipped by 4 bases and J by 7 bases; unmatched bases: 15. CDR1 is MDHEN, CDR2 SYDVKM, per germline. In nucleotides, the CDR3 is TGTGCCAGCAGTTCCGATCCTTTCAGGGGGCAGACACAGCCCCAGCATTTT. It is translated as CASSSDPFRGQTQPQHF. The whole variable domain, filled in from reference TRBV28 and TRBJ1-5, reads DVKVTQSSRYLVKRTGEKVFLECVQDMDHENMFWYRQDPGLGLRLIYFSYDVKMKEKGDIPEGYSVSREKKERFSLILESASTNQTSMYLCASSSDPFRGQTQPQHFGDGTRLSIL.